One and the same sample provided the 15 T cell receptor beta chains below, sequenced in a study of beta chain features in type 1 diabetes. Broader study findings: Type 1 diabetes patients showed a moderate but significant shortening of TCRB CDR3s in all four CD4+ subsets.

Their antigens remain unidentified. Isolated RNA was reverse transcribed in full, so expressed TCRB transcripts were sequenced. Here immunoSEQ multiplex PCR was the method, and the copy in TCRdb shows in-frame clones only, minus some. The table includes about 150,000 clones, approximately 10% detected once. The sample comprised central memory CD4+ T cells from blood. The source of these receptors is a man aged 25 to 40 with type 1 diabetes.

The CDR3, as DNA: TGTGCCACCTCCTACCTTATGAACACTGAAGCTTTCTTT. Translation gives CATSYLMNTEAFF. The chain combines TRBV15 with TRBJ1-1; D is unclear. The CDR3 loop spans 13 amino acids. From germline, CDR1 is LNHNV and CDR2 YYDKDF (reference sequence). The V and J ends lost 8 bases and 0 bases respectively, with 10 bases between them.

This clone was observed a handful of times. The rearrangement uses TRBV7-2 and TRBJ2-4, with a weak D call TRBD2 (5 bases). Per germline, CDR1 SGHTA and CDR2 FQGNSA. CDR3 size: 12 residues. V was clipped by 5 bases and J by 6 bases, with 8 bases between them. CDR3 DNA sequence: TGTGCCAGCAGCCAAAGCGGAAACATTCAGTACTTC. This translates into CASSQSGNIQYF.

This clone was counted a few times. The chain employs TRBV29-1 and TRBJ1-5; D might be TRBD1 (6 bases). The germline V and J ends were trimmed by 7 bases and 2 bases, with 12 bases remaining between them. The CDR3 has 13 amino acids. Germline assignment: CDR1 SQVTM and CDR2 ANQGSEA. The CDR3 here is CSAAWTGNQPQHF. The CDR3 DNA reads TGCAGCGCCGCCTGGACAGGCAATCAGCCCCAGCATTTT. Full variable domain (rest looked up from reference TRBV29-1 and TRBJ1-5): SAVISQKPSRDICQRGTSLTIQCQVDSQVTMMFWYRQQPGQSLTLIATANQGSEATYESGFVIDKFPISRPNLTFSTLTVSNMSPEDSSIYLCSAAWTGNQPQHFGDGTRLSIL.

The CDR3 DNA reads as TGCGCCAGCAGCGAGGACACGGGAGGTGAGACCCAGTACTTC. Its translation: CASSEDTGGETQYF. The chain is built from TRBV5-1 and TRBJ2-5; 7 bases match TRBD2. The CDR3 length is 14 residues. Germline lookup yields CDR1 SGHRS and CDR2 YFSETQ. The ends lost 4 bases at V and 5 bases at J; junction bases unmatched: 8.

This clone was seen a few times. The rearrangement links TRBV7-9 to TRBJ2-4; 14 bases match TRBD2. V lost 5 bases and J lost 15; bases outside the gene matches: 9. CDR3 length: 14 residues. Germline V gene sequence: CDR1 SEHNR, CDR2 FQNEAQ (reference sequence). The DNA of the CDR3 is TGTGCCAGCAGCAAGGGGACTAGCGGGAGCCCTCTGTACTTC. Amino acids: CASSKGTSGSPLYF.

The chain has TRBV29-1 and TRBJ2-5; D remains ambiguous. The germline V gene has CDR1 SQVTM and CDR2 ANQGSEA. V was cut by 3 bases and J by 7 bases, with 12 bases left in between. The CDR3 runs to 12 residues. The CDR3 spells CSVDVVSSTQYF. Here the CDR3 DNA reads TGCAGCGTTGATGTCGTTTCCTCGACCCAGTACTTC.

CDR3 nucleotide sequence: TGTGCCAGCAGCTTAGAGTCCAGCGGGAGGGCCCTCGCCAAAAACATTCAGTACTTC. This encodes CASSLESSGRALAKNIQYF. V gene TRBV7-2 combines with J gene TRBJ2-4; TRBD2 agrees at 10 bases. After removal of 1 base from V and 1 base from J, the junction contained 10 bases not matched to a gene. CDR3 length equals 19 residues. CDR1 and CDR2 (germline): SGHTA, FQGNSA.

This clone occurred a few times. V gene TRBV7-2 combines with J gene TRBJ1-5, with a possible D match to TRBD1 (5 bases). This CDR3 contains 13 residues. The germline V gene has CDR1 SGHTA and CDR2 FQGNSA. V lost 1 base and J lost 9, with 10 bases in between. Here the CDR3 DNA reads TGTGCCAGCAGCTTAGAAGGGGCAGGGCCCCAGCATTTT. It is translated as CASSLEGAGPQHF.

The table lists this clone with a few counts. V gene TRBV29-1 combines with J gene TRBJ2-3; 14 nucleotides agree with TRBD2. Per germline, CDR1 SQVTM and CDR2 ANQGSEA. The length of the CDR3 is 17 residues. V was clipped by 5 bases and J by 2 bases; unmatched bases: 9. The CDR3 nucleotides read TGCAGCGTTCATGGGACTAGCGGGAGTTTGGACACAGATACGCAGTATTTT. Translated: CSVHGTSGSLDTDTQYF.

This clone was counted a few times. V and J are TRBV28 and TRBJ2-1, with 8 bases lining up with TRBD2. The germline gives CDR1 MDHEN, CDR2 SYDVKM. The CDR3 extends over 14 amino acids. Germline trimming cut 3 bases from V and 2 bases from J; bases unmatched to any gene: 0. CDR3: CASSLTSAYNEQFF. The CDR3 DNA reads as TGTGCCAGCAGTTTGACTAGCGCCTACAATGAGCAGTTCTTC.

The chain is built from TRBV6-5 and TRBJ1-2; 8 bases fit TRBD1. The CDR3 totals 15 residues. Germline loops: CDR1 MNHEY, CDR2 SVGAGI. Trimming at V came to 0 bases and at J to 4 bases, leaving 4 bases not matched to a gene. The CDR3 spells CASSYSDRETYGYTF. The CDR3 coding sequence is TGTGCCAGCAGTTACTCGGACAGGGAAACCTATGGCTACACCTTC.

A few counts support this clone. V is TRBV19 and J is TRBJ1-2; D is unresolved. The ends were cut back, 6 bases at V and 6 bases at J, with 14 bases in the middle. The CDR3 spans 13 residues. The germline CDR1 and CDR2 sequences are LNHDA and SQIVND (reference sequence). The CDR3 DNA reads TGTGCCAGTAGAAGAACCTATCCGGATGGCTACACCTTC. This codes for CASRRTYPDGYTF.

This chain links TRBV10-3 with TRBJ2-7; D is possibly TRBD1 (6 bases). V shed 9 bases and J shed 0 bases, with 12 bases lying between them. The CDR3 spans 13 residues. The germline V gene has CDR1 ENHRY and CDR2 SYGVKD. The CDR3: CAIQGSNSYEQYF. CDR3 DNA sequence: TGTGCCATACAGGGCTCGAACTCCTACGAGCAGTACTTC.

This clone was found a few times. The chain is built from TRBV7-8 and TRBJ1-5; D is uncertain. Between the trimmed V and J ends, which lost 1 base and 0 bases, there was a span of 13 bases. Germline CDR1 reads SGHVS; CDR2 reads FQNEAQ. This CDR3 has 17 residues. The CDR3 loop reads CASSLVWVGSSNQPQHF. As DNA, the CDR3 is TGTGCCAGCAGCTTAGTCTGGGTAGGGAGTAGCAATCAGCCCCAGCATTTT.

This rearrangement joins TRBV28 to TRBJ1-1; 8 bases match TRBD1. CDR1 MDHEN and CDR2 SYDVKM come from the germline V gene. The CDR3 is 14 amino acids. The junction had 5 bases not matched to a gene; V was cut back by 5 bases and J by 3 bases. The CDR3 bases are TGTGCCAGCAGTCGACGGGACAGGTACACTGAAGCTTTCTTT. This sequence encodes CASSRRDRYTEAFF.